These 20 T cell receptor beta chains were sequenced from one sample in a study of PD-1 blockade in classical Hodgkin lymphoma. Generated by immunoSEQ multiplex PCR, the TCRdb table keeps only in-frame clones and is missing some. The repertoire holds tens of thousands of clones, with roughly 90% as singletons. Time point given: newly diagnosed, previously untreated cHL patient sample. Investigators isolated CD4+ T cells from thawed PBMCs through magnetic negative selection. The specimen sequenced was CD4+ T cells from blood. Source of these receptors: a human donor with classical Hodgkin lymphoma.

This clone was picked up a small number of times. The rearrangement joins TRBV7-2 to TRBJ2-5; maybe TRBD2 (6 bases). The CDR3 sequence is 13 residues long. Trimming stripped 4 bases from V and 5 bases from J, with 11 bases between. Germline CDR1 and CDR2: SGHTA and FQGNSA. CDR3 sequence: CASSSAGGETQYF. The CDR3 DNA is TGTGCCAGCAGCTCGGCTGGGGGGGAGACCCAGTACTTC.

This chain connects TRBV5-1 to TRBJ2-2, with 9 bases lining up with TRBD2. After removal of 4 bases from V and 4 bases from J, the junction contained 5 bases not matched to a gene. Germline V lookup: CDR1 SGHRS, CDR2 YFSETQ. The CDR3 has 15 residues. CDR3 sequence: CASSETSGITGELFF. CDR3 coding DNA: TGCGCCAGCAGCGAGACTAGCGGAATCACCGGGGAGCTGTTTTTT. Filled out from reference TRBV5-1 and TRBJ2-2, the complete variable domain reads KAGVTQTPRYLIKTRGQQVTLSCSPISGHRSVSWYQQTPGQGLQFLFEYFSETQRNKGNFPGRFSGRQFSNSRSEMNVSTLELGDSALYLCASSETSGITGELFFGEGSRLTVL.

CDR3 protein: CASSPGTGSQGLYEQYF. CDR3 nucleotides: TGTGCCAGCTCACCTGGGACAGGGTCCCAAGGGCTCTACGAGCAGTACTTC. The chain carries TRBV18 and TRBJ2-7, with 9 bases fitting TRBD1. With 3 bases clipped from V and 3 bases from J, the junction kept 12 bases outside the gene matches. Germline lookup yields CDR1 KGHSH and CDR2 LQKENI. The CDR3 length is 17 residues.

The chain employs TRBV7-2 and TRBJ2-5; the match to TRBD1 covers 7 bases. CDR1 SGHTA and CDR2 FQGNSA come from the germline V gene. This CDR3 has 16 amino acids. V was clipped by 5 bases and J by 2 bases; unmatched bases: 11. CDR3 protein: CASSLNLGGSQETQYF. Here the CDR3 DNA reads TGTGCCAGCAGCCTTAACCTAGGGGGCTCACAAGAGACCCAGTACTTC.

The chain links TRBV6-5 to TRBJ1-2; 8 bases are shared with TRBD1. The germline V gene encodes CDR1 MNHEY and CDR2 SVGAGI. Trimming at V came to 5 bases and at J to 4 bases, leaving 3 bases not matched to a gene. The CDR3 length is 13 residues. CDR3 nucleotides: TGTGCCAGCAGTCAGGGGGCGGGCTATGGCTACACCTTC. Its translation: CASSQGAGYGYTF.

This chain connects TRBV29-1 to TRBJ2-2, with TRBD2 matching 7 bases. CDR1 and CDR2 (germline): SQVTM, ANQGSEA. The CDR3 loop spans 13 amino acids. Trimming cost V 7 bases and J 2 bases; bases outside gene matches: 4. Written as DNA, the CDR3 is TGCAGCGGGAGCGGGGCAAACACCGGGGAGCTGTTTTTT. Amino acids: CSGSGANTGELFF.

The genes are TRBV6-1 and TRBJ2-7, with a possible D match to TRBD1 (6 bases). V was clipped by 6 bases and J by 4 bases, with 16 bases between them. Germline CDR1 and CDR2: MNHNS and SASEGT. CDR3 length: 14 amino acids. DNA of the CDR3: TGTGCCAGCAGCCTGTCAACAGGGCTTTACGAGCAGTACTTC. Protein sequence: CASSLSTGLYEQYF.

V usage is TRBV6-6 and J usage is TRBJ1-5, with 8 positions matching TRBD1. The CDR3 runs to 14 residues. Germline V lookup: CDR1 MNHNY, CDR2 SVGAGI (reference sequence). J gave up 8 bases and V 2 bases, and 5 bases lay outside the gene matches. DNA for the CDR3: TGTGCCAGCAGTTACGGACAGGGTGAAGAGCCCCAGCATTTT. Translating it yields CASSYGQGEEPQHF.

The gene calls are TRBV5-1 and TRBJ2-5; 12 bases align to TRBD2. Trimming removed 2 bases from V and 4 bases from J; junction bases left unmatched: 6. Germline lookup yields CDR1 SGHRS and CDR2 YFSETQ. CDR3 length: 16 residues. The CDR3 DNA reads TGCGCCAGCAGCTTACTGACTAGCGGGAGCGGAGAGACCCAGTACTTC. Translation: CASSLLTSGSGETQYF.

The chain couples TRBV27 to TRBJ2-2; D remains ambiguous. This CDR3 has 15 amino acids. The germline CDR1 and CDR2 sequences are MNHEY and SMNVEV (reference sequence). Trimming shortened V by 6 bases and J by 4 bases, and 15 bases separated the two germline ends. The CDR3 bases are TGTGCCAGCAGCCCCCGAGGTAGTTTCACCGGGGAGCTGTTTTTT. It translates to CASSPRGSFTGELFF.

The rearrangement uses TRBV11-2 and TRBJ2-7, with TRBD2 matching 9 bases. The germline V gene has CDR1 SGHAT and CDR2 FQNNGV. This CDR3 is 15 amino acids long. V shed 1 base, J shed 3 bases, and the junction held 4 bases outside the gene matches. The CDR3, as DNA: TGTGCCAGCAGCTTAGGACTAGCGGACCGCTACGAGCAGTACTTC. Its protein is CASSLGLADRYEQYF.

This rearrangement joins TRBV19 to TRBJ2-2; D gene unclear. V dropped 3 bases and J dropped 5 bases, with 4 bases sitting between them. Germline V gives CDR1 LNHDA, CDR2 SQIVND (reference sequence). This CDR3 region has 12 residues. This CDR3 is CASSIRTGELFF. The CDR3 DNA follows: TGTGCCAGTAGTATTCGGACCGGGGAGCTGTTTTTT. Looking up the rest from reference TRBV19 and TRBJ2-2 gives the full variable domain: DGGITQSPKYLFRKEGQNVTLSCEQNLNHDAMYWYRQDPGQGLRLIYYSQIVNDFQKGDIAEGYSVSREKKESFPLTVTSAQKNPTAFYLCASSIRTGELFFGEGSRLTVL.

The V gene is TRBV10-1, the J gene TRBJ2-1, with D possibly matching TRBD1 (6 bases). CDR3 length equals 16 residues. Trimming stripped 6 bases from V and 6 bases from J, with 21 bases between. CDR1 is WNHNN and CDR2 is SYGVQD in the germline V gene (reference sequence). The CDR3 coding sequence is TGCGCCAGCAGGCGGTTATCCGGGACATTCTGCAATGAGCAGTTCTTC. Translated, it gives CASRRLSGTFCNEQFF.

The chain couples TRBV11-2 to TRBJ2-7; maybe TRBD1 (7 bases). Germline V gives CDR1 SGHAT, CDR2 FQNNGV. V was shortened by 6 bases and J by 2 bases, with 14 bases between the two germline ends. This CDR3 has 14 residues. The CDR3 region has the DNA TGTGCCAGCAGTAGCAGGGGGAGGCCCTACGAGCAGTACTTC. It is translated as CASSSRGRPYEQYF.

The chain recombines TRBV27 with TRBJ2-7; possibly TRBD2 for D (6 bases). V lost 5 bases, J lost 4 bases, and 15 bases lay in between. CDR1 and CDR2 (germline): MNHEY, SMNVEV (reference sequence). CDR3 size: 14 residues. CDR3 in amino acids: CASSPGQGGYEQYF. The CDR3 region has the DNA TGTGCCAGCAGTCCCGGGCAGGGAGGATACGAGCAGTACTTC.

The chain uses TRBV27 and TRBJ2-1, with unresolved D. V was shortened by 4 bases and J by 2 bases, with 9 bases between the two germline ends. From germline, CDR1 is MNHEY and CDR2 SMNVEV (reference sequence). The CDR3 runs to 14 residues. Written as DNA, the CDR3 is TGTGCCAGCAGTTACGGAGTCACCTACAATGAGCAGTTCTTC. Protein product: CASSYGVTYNEQFF.

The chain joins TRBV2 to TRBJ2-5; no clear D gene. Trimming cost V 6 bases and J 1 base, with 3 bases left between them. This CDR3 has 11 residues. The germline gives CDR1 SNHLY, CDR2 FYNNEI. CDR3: CASRLQETQYF. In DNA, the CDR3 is TGTGCCAGCAGGCTCCAAGAGACCCAGTACTTC.

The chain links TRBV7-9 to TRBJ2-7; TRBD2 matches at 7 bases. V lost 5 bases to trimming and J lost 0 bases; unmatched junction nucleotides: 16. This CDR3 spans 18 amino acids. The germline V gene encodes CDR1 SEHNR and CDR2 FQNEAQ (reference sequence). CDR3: CASSARPELAGVSYEQYF. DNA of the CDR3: TGTGCCAGCAGCGCCCGTCCTGAACTGGCGGGGGTCTCCTACGAGCAGTACTTC.

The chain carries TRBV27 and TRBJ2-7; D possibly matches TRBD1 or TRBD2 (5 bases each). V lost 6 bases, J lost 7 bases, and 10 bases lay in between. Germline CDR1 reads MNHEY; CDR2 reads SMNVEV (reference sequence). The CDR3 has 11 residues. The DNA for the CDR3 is TGTGCCAGCAGGGGACGCCTGGAGCAGTACTTC. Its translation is CASRGRLEQYF.

The CDR3 DNA sequence: TGTGCCACCAAGGGGGGAGGGTCTACTAATGAAAAACTGTTTTTT. This encodes CATKGGGSTNEKLFF. J is TRBJ1-4 and V is TRBV2, with D possibly matching TRBD1 (6 bases). The CDR3 is 15 amino acids. The V gene's germline CDR1 is SNHLY and CDR2 FYNNEI. V lost 10 bases and J 2 bases, leaving 17 bases between the germline ends. The whole variable domain, filled in from reference TRBV2 and TRBJ1-4, reads EPEVTQTPSHQVTQMGQEVILRCVPISNHLYFYWYRQILGQKVEFLVSFYNNEISEKSEIFDDQFSVERPDGSNFTLKIRSTKLEDSAMYFCATKGGGSTNEKLFFGSGTQLSVL.